The sequence of this T cell receptor (beta chain) was determined in a study of blood T cell repertoires in COVID-19 (dated by TCRdb to 2020 to 2021). Study-wide context: Samples from collaborators originated in the United States, Italy and Spain and spanned both the acute and convalescent phases of COVID-19. The prospective study material was composed of cDNA or gDNA derived from T cells, B-cell-depleted T cells, or PBMCs. The dataset comprised deeply sampled blood TCRbeta repertoires from subjects exposed to, actively infected with, or recovered from COVID-19. The repertoires were released in a freely available public database intended as a resource for research on the immune response to SARS-CoV-2. The samples were drawn from the first 160 participants of the ongoing ImmuneRACE study and from 1,200 or so subjects provided by 6 global collaborators. A de-identified subject ID, COVID-19 status, age in years and sex were almost always included in the sample metadata. Where available, HLA class I and class II types were obtained from metadata supplied by the sample provider rather than from assay-based typing. What the study reported, not specific to this receptor: Clinical and demographic metadata were provided uncurated, with the amount varying by source and participant.

Whole blood was collected in K2EDTA tubes by collaborating institutions according to the institutions' own protocols. Collaborator samples were shipped for TCRbeta analysis as frozen whole blood, isolated PBMCs, or DNA extracted from either sample type. TCRbeta CDR3 regions were amplified from genomic DNA by means of the immunoSEQ Assay, a bias-controlled multiplex PCR. The authors' pipeline ran thus. The number of nucleated cells in each sample was estimated by amplification of reference gene primers within the assay. Sequence reads were collapsed and filtered to measure the absolute abundance of every unique TCRbeta CDR3 rearrangement. For each sample, productive Simpson clonality was calculated as the square root of Simpson's diversity index over productive rearrangements. In TCRdb, the immuneACCESS table is reduced to in-frame sequences with V and J assigned. These tables do not hold every clone; where another copy was compared, an unresolved V gene accounts for under half, and the others remain unexplained. For V, J and clone size, that table is used; D and trimming come from the DNA. The sample has approximately 75,000 clones on record, roughly 90% of them singletons. Of the sample, approximately 0.59% falls within the top ten clones.

CDR1 and CDR2 are read off the germline V gene as WSHSY and SAAADI. Compared with germline, V lacks 5 bases and J lacks 2 bases; bases without a gene match: 6. From the cysteine up to the phenylalanine, the CDR3 has a length of 16 residues. The CDR3 DNA has 48 bases and is translated from base 1. Comment on this clone: No antigen is known for it. The record has no base qualities; no much larger clone is one base away.

This chain is built from TRBV10-2 and TRBJ2-3, with TRBD2 matching 11 junction bases. Material: peripheral blood. This sequence originates from a man aged 60 to 69 with acute or convalescent COVID-19. The CDR3 protein: CASSRLAGGNTDTQYF. The sequenced DNA: TGCGCCAGCAGTCGGCTAGCGGGAGGCAACACAGATACGCAGTATTTT.